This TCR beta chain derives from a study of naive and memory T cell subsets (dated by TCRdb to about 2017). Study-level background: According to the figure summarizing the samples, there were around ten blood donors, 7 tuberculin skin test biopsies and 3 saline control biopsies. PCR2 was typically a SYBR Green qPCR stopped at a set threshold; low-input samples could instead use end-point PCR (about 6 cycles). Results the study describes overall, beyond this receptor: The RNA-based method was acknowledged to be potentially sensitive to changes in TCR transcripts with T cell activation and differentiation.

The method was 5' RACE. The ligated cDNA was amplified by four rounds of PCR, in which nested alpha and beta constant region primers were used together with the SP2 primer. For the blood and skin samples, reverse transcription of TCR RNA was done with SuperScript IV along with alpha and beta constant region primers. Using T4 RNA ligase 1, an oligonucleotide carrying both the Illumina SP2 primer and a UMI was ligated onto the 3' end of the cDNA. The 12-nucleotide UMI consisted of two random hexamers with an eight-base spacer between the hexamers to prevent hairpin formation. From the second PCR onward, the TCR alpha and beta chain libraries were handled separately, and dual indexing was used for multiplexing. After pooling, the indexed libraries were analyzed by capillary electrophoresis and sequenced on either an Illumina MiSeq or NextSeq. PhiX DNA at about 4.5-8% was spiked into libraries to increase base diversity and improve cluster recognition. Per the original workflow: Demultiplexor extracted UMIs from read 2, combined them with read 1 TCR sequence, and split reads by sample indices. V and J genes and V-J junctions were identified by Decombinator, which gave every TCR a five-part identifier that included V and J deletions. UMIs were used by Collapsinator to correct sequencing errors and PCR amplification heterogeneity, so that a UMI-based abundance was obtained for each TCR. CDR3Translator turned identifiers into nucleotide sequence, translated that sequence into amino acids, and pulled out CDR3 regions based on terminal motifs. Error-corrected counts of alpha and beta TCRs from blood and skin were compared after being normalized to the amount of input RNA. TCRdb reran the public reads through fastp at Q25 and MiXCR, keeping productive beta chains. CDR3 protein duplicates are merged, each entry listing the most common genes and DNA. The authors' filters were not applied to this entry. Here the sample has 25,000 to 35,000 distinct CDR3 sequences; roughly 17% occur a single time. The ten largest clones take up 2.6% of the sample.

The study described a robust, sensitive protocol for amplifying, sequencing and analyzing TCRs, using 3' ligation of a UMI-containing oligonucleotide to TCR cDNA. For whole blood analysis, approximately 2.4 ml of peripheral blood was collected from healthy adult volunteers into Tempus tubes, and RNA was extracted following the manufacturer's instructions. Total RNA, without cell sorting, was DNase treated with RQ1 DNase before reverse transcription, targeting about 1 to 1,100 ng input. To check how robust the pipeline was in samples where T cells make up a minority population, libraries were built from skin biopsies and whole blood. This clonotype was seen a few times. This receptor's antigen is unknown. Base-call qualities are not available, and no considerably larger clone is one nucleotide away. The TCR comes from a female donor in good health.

The CDR3 loop reads CSASFDTGELFF. DNA sequence: TGCAGTGCTAGTTTCGACACCGGGGAGCTGTTTTTT. The chain employs TRBV20-1 and TRBJ2-2; the D gene remains uncertain. Its CDR3 holds 12 amino acids, cysteine through phenylalanine. Just CDR3 DNA is preserved here, 36 bases in frame from base 1. Trimming takes 3 bases from V and 3 bases from J, and the germline ends sit 5 bases apart. Reading the germline V gene (reference sequence) gives CDR1 DFQATT and CDR2 SNEGSKA.